Shown below are 28 T cell receptor beta chains from a single sample sequenced in a study of blood T cell repertoires in COVID-19. Profiling relied on immunoSEQ multiplex PCR, and the TCRdb table lists in-frame clones only, not all of them. The data hold approximately 440,000 clones, with 90% observed a single time. The sequenced sample consisted of PBMCs or T cells enriched from blood (not recorded which). All receptors derive from a man aged 18 to 30 who had recovered from COVID-19.

The chain carries TRBV6-5 and TRBJ2-2; D is undetermined. Germline assignment: CDR1 MNHEY and CDR2 SVGAGI. The ends were cut back, 2 bases at V and 0 bases at J, with 7 bases in the middle. The CDR3 extends over 15 amino acids. CDR3 nucleotide sequence: TGTGCCAGCAGTTACGAGAATGCGAACACCGGGGAGCTGTTTTTT. This gives the protein CASSYENANTGELFF.

The rearrangement links TRBV24-1 to TRBJ1-1; unclear D gene. CDR1 and CDR2 (germline): KGHDR, SFDVKD. V was shortened by 0 bases and J by 1 base, with 23 bases between the two germline ends. The CDR3 covers 20 residues. The CDR3 sequence is CATSDLDSFRGDGKNTEAFF. The CDR3 DNA reads TGTGCCACCAGTGATTTGGATAGTTTTCGGGGTGACGGCAAGAACACTGAAGCTTTCTTT.

The chain combines TRBV2 with TRBJ1-6, with D perhaps matching TRBD1 (6 bases). The CDR3 contains 16 residues. Per germline, CDR1 SNHLY and CDR2 FYNNEI. The germline V and J ends were trimmed by 0 bases and 7 bases, with 13 bases remaining between them. The CDR3 sequence is CASSEAMTGHNSPLHF. CDR3 coding DNA: TGTGCCAGCAGTGAAGCCATGACAGGTCACAATTCACCCCTCCACTTT.

The chain employs TRBV30 and TRBJ2-7; the match to TRBD2 covers 10 bases. The J segment lost 7 bases and the V segment lost 2 bases, leaving 8 bases of the junction unmatched. This CDR3 is 14 amino acids long. The germline CDR1 and CDR2 sequences are GTSNPN and SVGIG (reference sequence). In DNA, the CDR3 is TGTGCCTGGAGTCAAGCGGGAGGGCTGGGGGAGCAGTACTTC. Translating gives CAWSQAGGLGEQYF.

The rearrangement uses TRBV4-2 and TRBJ1-6; 8 bases match TRBD1. The CDR3 has 16 amino acids. V lost 0 bases and J lost 10; bases outside the gene matches: 8. Germline V CDR1 and CDR2: LGHNA, YNFKEQ. The CDR3 loop is CASSQDQGQGRSPLHF. As DNA, the CDR3 is TGTGCCAGCAGCCAAGATCAAGGACAGGGTCGATCACCCCTCCACTTT.

This clone was counted between two and nine times. The rearrangement links TRBV19 to TRBJ1-1; maybe TRBD1 (6 bases). The CDR3 runs 12 residues. V lost 1 base and J lost 11, with 11 bases in between. Germline V CDR1 and CDR2: LNHDA, SQIVND (reference sequence). The CDR3 DNA reads as TGTGCCAGTAGTATAGCAGGGGCAGGTGCTTTCTTT. As protein: CASSIAGAGAFF.

This clone was picked up a small number of times. The chain couples TRBV5-5 to TRBJ2-2; TRBD2 aligns across 8 bases. The CDR3 length is 16 residues. The J segment lost 4 bases and the V segment lost 4 bases, leaving 9 bases of the junction unmatched. CDR1 is SGHKS and CDR2 is YYEKEE in the germline V gene (reference sequence). The chain's CDR3 is CASSQTGGPVTGELFF. Written as DNA, the CDR3 is TGTGCCAGCAGCCAAACGGGGGGGCCGGTCACCGGGGAGCTGTTTTTT.

Of note for this clone: This CDR3 is also generated by other DNA sequences in the sample. The chain links TRBV4-1 to TRBJ1-1, with a tentative D call TRBD1 (6 bases). The germline gives CDR1 MGHRA, CDR2 YSYEKL. The germline V and J ends were trimmed by 4 bases and 5 bases, with 8 bases remaining between them. The CDR3 is 12 residues long. CDR3 region: CASSRTGTEAFF. For the CDR3, the DNA is TGCGCCAGCAGCCGAACAGGGACTGAAGCTTTCTTT.

The chain is built from TRBV27 and TRBJ1-2, with 8 bases identical to TRBD1. The V gene end was trimmed by 5 bases and the J gene end by 6 bases; junction bases not matched to a gene: 2. Germline loops: CDR1 MNHEY, CDR2 SMNVEV (reference sequence). The CDR3 loop spans 12 amino acids. In DNA form, the CDR3 reads TGTGCCAGCAGTCGGGACAGGAATGGCTACACCTTC. Its translation: CASSRDRNGYTF.

The rearrangement uses TRBV3-1 (or the pseudogene TRBV3-2) and TRBJ1-1; TRBD1 is a possible D gene (6 bases). V was clipped by 1 base and J by 4 bases, with 13 bases between them. CDR3 length: 15 residues. Germline V CDR1 and CDR2: LGHDT, YNNKEL (reference sequence). As DNA, the CDR3 is TGTGCCAGCAGCCAAGGGCCAGGGGAGGGCACTGAAGCTTTCTTT. As protein: CASSQGPGEGTEAFF.

This clone showed up just a few times. This sequence joins TRBV11-2 and TRBJ2-5; 14 bases map to TRBD2. This CDR3 is built from 15 residues. Germline loops: CDR1 SGHAT, CDR2 FQNNGV. V was clipped by 4 bases and J by 4 bases; unmatched bases: 2. The CDR3 sequence: CASSSGLAGVETQYF. DNA for the CDR3: TGTGCCAGCAGCTCGGGACTAGCGGGAGTAGAGACCCAGTACTTC.

The chain has TRBV6-5 and TRBJ2-2, with D maybe TRBD1 (6 bases). The CDR3 loop spans 15 amino acids. Trimming cost V 7 bases and J 0 bases, with 12 bases left between them. Germline CDR1 reads MNHEY; CDR2 reads SVGAGI. The CDR3 loop reads CASTTGSANTGELFF. In nucleotides, the CDR3 is TGTGCCAGCACGACAGGCAGCGCGAACACCGGGGAGCTGTTTTTT.

The rearrangement links TRBV9 to TRBJ2-5; D gene unclear. CDR1 is SGDLS and CDR2 is YYNGEE in the germline V gene. CDR3 length: 11 amino acids. With 4 bases removed from V and 2 bases from J, the gap between germline ends came to 3 bases. CDR3 bases: TGTGCCAGCAGCCCTCAAGAGACCCAGTACTTC. It encodes CASSPQETQYF.

Regarding this clone: The same CDR3 arises from other DNA sequences in this sample as well. The chain has TRBV6-5 and TRBJ1-1, with 7 positions matching TRBD1. The germline gives CDR1 MNHEY, CDR2 SVGAGI. This CDR3 has 11 residues. V was pared by 5 bases and J by 7 bases, with 1 base of the junction left unmatched. This chain's CDR3 is CASSRQGEAFF. DNA of the CDR3: TGTGCCAGCAGTCGACAGGGTGAAGCTTTCTTT.

CDR3 sequence reads: CASRRGNQPQHF. The DNA of the CDR3 is TGTGCCAGCAGGAGGGGCAATCAGCCCCAGCATTTT. J is TRBJ1-5 and V is TRBV7-2; D unclear. Trimming removed 6 bases from V and 2 bases from J, with 5 bases in between. This CDR3 comprises 12 residues. Germline V gene sequence: CDR1 SGHTA, CDR2 FQGNSA.

This chain joins TRBV2 and TRBJ1-2; D gene unclear. The V end was cut by 8 bases, the J end by 1 base, with 14 bases between. Germline-derived CDR1 and CDR2 are SNHLY and FYNNEI. The CDR3 is made up of 14 amino acids. The chain's CDR3 is CASPREKNNYGYTF. CDR3 in DNA: TGTGCCAGCCCCCGCGAGAAGAATAACTATGGCTACACCTTC.

The CDR3 loop is CASSPNRDQPQHF. The CDR3 region has the DNA TGTGCCAGCAGCCCTAACCGGGATCAGCCCCAGCATTTT. The chain recombines TRBV2 with TRBJ1-5; the D is unclear. The CDR3 is 13 amino acids. The germline V gene encodes CDR1 SNHLY and CDR2 FYNNEI. V dropped 6 bases and J dropped 5 bases, with 11 bases sitting between them.

The chain couples TRBV20-1 to TRBJ2-5; no reliable D call. Germline CDR1 DFQATT, CDR2 SNEGSKA (reference sequence). V was clipped by 3 bases and J by 3 bases, with 5 bases between them. The CDR3 runs 11 residues. The CDR3 protein is CSARAEETQYF. The CDR3 DNA sequence: TGCAGTGCTAGGGCGGAAGAGACCCAGTACTTC.

This sequence joins TRBV3-1 (or the pseudogene TRBV3-2) and TRBJ2-7, with D perhaps matching TRBD2 (6 bases). Germline values: CDR1 LGHDT, CDR2 YNNKEL (reference sequence). This CDR3 is 16 amino acids long. V was shortened by 0 bases and J by 0 bases, with 12 bases between the two germline ends. The CDR3 DNA reads TGTGCCAGCAGCCAAGAACCTAGCGAGCTCTCCTACGAGCAGTACTTC. Its translation is CASSQEPSELSYEQYF.

This chain links TRBV11-3 with TRBJ1-1; the D is unclear. Germline CDR1 SGHNT, CDR2 YENEEA. Trimming shortened V by 4 bases and J by 4 bases, and 16 bases separated the two germline ends. The CDR3 is 15 residues long. This chain's CDR3 is CASSWREAGGTEAFF. DNA of the CDR3: TGTGCCAGCAGCTGGAGAGAGGCGGGAGGCACTGAAGCTTTCTTT.

The chain is built from TRBV5-8 and TRBJ1-5, with a possible D match to TRBD1 (6 bases). The CDR3 covers 16 residues. V gave up 4 bases and J gave up 1 base, with 15 bases separating them. Germline values: CDR1 SGHTS, CDR2 YDEGEE. Here the CDR3 reads CASSLEGGVSNQPQHF. As DNA, the CDR3 is TGTGCCAGCAGCCTTGAAGGGGGTGTGAGCAATCAGCCCCAGCATTTT.

This clone was counted once. CDR3 in amino acids: CASSSETDREGSKNIQYF. CDR3 bases: TGTGCCAGCAGCTCAGAAACGGACAGGGAGGGATCCAAAAACATTCAGTACTTC. The V call is TRBV7-2, the J call TRBJ2-4, with D possibly matching TRBD1 (8 bases). The CDR3 has 18 residues. Deletions cut 4 bases from V and 2 bases from J, with 21 bases between. Germline lookup yields CDR1 SGHTA and CDR2 FQGNSA.

The CDR3 coding sequence is TGTGCCAGCAGGGACAGCTCGGCCTATGGCTACACCTTC. Protein: CASRDSSAYGYTF. The genes are TRBV28 and TRBJ1-2, with D possibly being TRBD1 (6 bases). From germline, CDR1 is MDHEN and CDR2 SYDVKM. Deletions cut 6 bases from V and 4 bases from J, with 12 bases between. The CDR3 is 13 amino acids.

The chain is built from TRBV19 and TRBJ2-7; a possible D gene is TRBD2 (5 bases). The CDR3 runs to 14 residues. Germline lookup yields CDR1 LNHDA and CDR2 SQIVND (reference sequence). Trimming stripped 1 base from V and 0 bases from J, with 7 bases between. CDR3 in DNA: TGTGCCAGTAGTATAGTAGGGAGCTCCTACGAGCAGTACTTC. This sequence encodes CASSIVGSSYEQYF.

This clone was seen only once. V gene TRBV12-3 or TRBV12-4 combines with J gene TRBJ2-3; D unclear. Trimming stripped 4 bases from V and 6 bases from J, with 11 bases between. The CDR3 is 13 residues long. This CDR3 reads CASSYTIRDTQYF. DNA of the CDR3: TGTGCCAGCAGTTATACTATAAGGGATACGCAGTATTTT.

This clone appeared a single time. This sequence joins TRBV18 and TRBJ1-5, with 8 bases that match TRBD1. The germline V gene encodes CDR1 KGHSH and CDR2 LQKENI. This CDR3 comprises 16 residues. J lost 3 bases, V lost 2 bases, and 6 bases had no gene match. The CDR3 DNA is TGTGCCAGCTCACCAAACAGGGGGAAGAACAATCAGCCCCAGCATTTT. Its protein product is CASSPNRGKNNQPQHF.

The V gene is TRBV4-1, the J gene TRBJ2-1; TRBD2 aligns across 9 bases. This CDR3 comprises 16 residues. Per germline, CDR1 MGHRA and CDR2 YSYEKL. V dropped 4 bases and J dropped 2; count of bases not matched to a gene: 6. The CDR3 DNA is TGCGCCAGCAGCCCGAATCTAGCGGGACCCTACAATGAGCAGTTCTTC. As protein: CASSPNLAGPYNEQFF.

Only one count was recorded for this clone. The chain has TRBV3-1 (or the pseudogene TRBV3-2) and TRBJ1-2, with 9 bases fitting TRBD1. Germline trimming cut 4 bases from V and 8 bases from J; bases unmatched to any gene: 5. This CDR3 comprises 13 residues. The germline gives CDR1 LGHDT, CDR2 YNNKEL (reference sequence). CDR3 sequence reads: CASSPVDRGGYTF. In DNA, the CDR3 is TGTGCCAGCAGCCCTGTGGACAGGGGAGGCTACACCTTC.